The sequence of this T cell receptor (beta chain) was determined in a study of early T cells in non-severe SARS-CoV-2 infection. Study context: Alpha and beta chains were unpaired, from unsorted whole-blood bulk RNA. Study-wide results and caveats: Matching against VDJdb likely underestimated virus-specific expansions, favoring anti-spike CD8.

As part of library construction, unique molecular identifiers were attached to individual cDNA molecules. Each CDR3 protein is one row after TCRdb ran MiXCR on the 5' RACE reads. The repertoire consists of tens of thousands of distinct CDR3 sequences, with roughly 10% occurring once and the leading ten covering around 9.8%. Germline CDR1 is SGHTA and CDR2 is FQGTGA. With V trimmed by 0 bases and J by 6 bases, 0 bases remained unmatched. This CDR3 is 15 amino acids long. This clonotype came up many times. Its cognate antigen is unknown. The sample taken for sequencing was whole blood. This sequence originates from an adult who was a healthcare worker with PCR-confirmed SARS-CoV-2 infection or an uninfected control (not recorded which). The gene calls are TRBV7-3 and TRBJ2-1, with TRBD2 matching over 12 bases. The CDR3 loop is CASSLTLAGGNEQFF. For the CDR3, the DNA is TGTGCCAGCAGCTTAACACTAGCGGGGGGCAATGAGCAGTTCTTC.